This T cell receptor (beta chain) was captured in a study of blood T cells in healthy people across ages. General observations from the study: Aged donors had fewer naive CD4+ cells and lower diversity than long-lived donors.

This clonotype was seen once. Its antigen is undetermined. Drawing of peripheral blood yielded about 10 milliliters from each donor. Samples each yielded at least 5.5 micrograms of total RNA. Next came a second PCR, run for roughly 6 to 11 cycles, which used a sample-barcoded 5' primer along with a J-beta primer mix. TCRdb passed the 5' RACE reads through MiXCR, listing each CDR3 protein once. The sample has 800,000 to 950,000 distinct CDR3 sequences; roughly 35% are singletons. The sequence was obtained from a man younger than 35 in good health. Input material: blood.

CDR3 loop: CASSELKGTSSGNEQFF. In DNA form, the CDR3 reads TGTGCCAGCAGTGAATTAAAAGGGACTAGCAGCGGGAATGAGCAGTTCTTC. V and J are TRBV25-1 and TRBJ2-1, with TRBD2 identical over 9 bases. Trimming took 1 base from V and 7 from J; bases not matched to a gene: 11. Per germline, CDR1 MGHDK and CDR2 SYGVNS. The CDR3 sequence is 17 residues long.